There are many counts of the clone carrying this T cell receptor (beta chain). Its target is not known. This record comes from a study of T cells in Graves' hyperthyroidism and ophthalmopathy. Amplified regions were TCR beta CDR3 sequences from RNA transcripts. The TCR CDR3 was amplified in a first-round RT-PCR using the HTBI primer set. Via MiXCR, TCRdb re-called the multiplex PCR reads, giving one row per CDR3 protein. Of fewer than 650,000 distinct CDR3 sequences detected, over 35% appear once; the ten largest clones hold around 44%. On the basis of clinical symptoms, serum thyroxine and TRAb, thyroid ultrasound and orbital computed tomography, diagnoses were made. Overall study results and limits: Ophthalmopathy was distinguished from stable hyperthyroidism by 13 V-J signatures. Blood held most thyroid clonotypes expanded above 0.001 frequency.

The sequenced material came from peripheral blood or thyroid tissue (not recorded which). The TCR comes from an adult woman with Graves' disease, either hyperthyroidism or ophthalmopathy (not recorded which).

The CDR3 is CASSIDRGQPQHF. The CDR3 nucleotides read TGTGCCAGCAGCATAGACAGGGGCCAGCCCCAGCATTTT. The chain recombines TRBV7-2 with TRBJ1-5; TRBD1 matches 8 bases. The V segment lost 5 bases and the J segment 7 bases; nucleotides outside the gene matches: 4. The CDR3 loop spans 13 amino acids. CDR1 and CDR2 from the germline V gene are SGHTA and FQGNSA.